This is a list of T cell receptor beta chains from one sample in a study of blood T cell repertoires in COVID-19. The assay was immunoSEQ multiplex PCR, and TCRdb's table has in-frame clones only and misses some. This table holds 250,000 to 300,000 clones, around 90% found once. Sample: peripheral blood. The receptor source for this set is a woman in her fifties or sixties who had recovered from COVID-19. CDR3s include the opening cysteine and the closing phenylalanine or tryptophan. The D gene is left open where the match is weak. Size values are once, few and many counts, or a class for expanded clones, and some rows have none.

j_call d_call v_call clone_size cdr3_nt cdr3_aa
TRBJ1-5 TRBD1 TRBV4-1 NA TGCGCCAGCAGCCAAGTTGAGGGGGCGGGTCAGCCCCAGCATTTT CASSQVEGAGQPQHF
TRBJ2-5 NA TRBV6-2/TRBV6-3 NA TGTGCCAGCAGTTACGGACGGGGTCAAGAGACCCAGTACTTC CASSYGRGQETQYF
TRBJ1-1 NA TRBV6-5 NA TGTGCCAGCAGTTACTCGGGAGTGGGCACTGAAGCTTTCTTT CASSYSGVGTEAFF
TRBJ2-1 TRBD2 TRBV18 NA TGTGCCAGCTCACCAGCGGGAGTCGATGAGCAGTTCTTC CASSPAGVDEQFF
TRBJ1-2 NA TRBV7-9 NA TGTGCCACCCCGACGGCGAGGGATATCGATGGCTACACCTTC CATPTARDIDGYTF
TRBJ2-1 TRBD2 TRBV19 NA TGTGCCAGTAGTAAACTAGCGGGAAGCAGGTACAATGAGCAGTTCTTC CASSKLAGSRYNEQFF
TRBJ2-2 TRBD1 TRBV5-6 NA TGTGCCAGCAGCTTGGCGCTGACAGGGGCCCCCGGGGAGCTGTTTTTT CASSLALTGAPGELFF
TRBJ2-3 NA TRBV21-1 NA TGTGCCAGCAAAGGGACACCAGATACGCAGTATTTT CASKGTPDTQYF
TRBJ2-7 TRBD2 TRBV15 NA TGTGCCACCAGCAGTCGGACTAGCGGGAGCTCGTACGAGCAGTACTTC CATSSRTSGSSYEQYF
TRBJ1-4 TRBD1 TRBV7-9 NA TGTGCCAGCAGCTTGGGGACAGGCCTCAATGAAAAACTGTTTTTT CASSLGTGLNEKLFF
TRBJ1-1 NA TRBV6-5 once TGTGCCAGCAAACGAACAGGACCCGGGAACACTGAAGCTTTCTTT CASKRTGPGNTEAFF
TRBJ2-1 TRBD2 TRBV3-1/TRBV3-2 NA TGTGCCAGCAGCCAAGCGGGACTACCGGACAATGAGCAGTTCTTC CASSQAGLPDNEQFF
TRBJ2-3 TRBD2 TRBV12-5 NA TGTGCTAGTGGCCAGGGACTAGGTGCGGATACGCAGTATTTT CASGQGLGADTQYF
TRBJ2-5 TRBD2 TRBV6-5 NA TGTGCCAGCAGTTCCTCACGACTAGCGAGAAGAGAGACCCAGTACTTC CASSSSRLARRETQYF
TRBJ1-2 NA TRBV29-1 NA TGCAGCGTTGAAGATCGTCCGGTCTATGGCTACACCTTC CSVEDRPVYGYTF
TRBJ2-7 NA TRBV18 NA TGTGCCAGCTCACCAGCCGGGGGATTTGGCTACGAGCAGTACTTC CASSPAGGFGYEQYF
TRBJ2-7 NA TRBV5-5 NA TGTGCCAGCAGTTTCCGGGACAACGTTAACGAGCAGTACTTC CASSFRDNVNEQYF
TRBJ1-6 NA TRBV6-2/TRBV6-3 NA TGTGCCAGCAGTTACGGGGACTCCAATTCACCCCTCCACTTT CASSYGDSNSPLHF
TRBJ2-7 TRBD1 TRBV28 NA TGTGCCAGCTCCAGGACAGGGAGCTCCTACGAGCAGTACTTC CASSRTGSSYEQYF
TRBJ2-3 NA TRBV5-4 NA TGTGCCAGCAGCTCACGGGGTAGTAGCACAGATACGCAGTATTTT CASSSRGSSTDTQYF
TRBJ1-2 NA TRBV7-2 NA TGTGCCAGCAGCCTGCCGCGGGATAGTTACTATGGCTACACCTTC CASSLPRDSYYGYTF
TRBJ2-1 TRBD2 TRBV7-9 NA TGTGCCAGCAGCCTATGGGAGGGATTCGAGCAGTTCTTC CASSLWEGFEQFF
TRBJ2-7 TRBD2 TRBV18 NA TGTGCCAGCTCACCGTCTAGCGGGGGGCTAAGCTCCTACGAGCAGTACTTC CASSPSSGGLSSYEQYF
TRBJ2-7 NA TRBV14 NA TGTGCCAGCAGCCGATCAAAGACAGCTTCCTGGGGGCCCTACGAGCAGTACTTC CASSRSKTASWGPYEQYF
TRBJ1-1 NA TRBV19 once TGTGCCAGTATCGGACTTGGGAACACTGAAGCTTTCTTT CASIGLGNTEAFF
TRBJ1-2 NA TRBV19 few TGTGCCAGTAGTATGGACTTAACCTGGGGCTACACCTTC CASSMDLTWGYTF
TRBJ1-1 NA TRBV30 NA TGTGCCTGGAGACAGGGAGTGAACACTGAAGCTTTCTTT CAWRQGVNTEAFF
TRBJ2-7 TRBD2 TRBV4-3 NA TGCGCCAGCAGCCAATTTAGCGGGTACGAGCAGTACTTC CASSQFSGYEQYF
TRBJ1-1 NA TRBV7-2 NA TGTGCCAGCAGCTCCGGGGGGCCAGCCTCGGAAGCTTTCTTT CASSSGGPASEAFF
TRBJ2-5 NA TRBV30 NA TGTGCCTGGAGCGGACAGCCCCAAGAGACCCAGTACTTC CAWSGQPQETQYF
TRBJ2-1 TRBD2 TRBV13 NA TGTGCCAGCAGCCTCACTAGCGGGAGGGCCAATGAGCAGTTCTTC CASSLTSGRANEQFF
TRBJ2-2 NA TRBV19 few TGTGCCAGTAGTATTTCAGGTTACGGGGAGCTGTTTTTT CASSISGYGELFF
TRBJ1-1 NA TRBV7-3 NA TGTGCCAGCAGCTTACAGTTAAACACTGAAGCTTTCTTT CASSLQLNTEAFF
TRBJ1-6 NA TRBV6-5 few TGTGCCAGCTATCGTCTTAAAAATTCACCCCTCCACTTT CASYRLKNSPLHF
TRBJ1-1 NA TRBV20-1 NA TGCAGTGCTAGTACAGGAGCAAACACTGAAGCTTTCTTT CSASTGANTEAFF
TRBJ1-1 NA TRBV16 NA TGTGCCAGCAGCCAATCGCGGGGATTGACTGAAGCTTTCTTT CASSQSRGLTEAFF
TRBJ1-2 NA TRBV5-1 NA TGCGCCAGCAGCTTGGCAGCGACGGGGGGCTATGGCTACACCTTC CASSLAATGGYGYTF
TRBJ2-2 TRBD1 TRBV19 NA TGTGCCAGTAGTGGGACAGGGAACACCGGGGAGCTGTTTTTT CASSGTGNTGELFF
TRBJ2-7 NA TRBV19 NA TGTGCCAGTAGTGAGGGGGGGACGGAGTCCTACGAGCAGTACTTC CASSEGGTESYEQYF
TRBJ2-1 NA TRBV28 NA TGTGCCAGCAGGATCGACTTGTACAATGAGCAGTTCTTC CASRIDLYNEQFF